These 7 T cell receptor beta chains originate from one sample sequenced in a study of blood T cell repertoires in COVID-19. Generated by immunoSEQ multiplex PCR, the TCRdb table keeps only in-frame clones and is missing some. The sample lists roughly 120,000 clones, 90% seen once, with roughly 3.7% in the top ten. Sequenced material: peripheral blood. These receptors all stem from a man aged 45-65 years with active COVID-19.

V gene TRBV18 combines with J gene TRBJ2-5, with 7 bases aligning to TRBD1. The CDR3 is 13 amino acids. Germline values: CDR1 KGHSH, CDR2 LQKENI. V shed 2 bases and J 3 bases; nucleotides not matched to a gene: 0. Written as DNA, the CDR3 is TGTGCCAGCTCACCAGGGACAGAAGAGACCCAGTACTTC. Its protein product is CASSPGTEETQYF.

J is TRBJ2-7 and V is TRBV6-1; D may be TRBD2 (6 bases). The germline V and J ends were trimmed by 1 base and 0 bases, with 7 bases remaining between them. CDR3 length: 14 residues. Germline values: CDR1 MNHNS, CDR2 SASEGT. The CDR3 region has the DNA TGTGCCAGCAGTGAAGTCGGGGGCTCCTACGAGCAGTACTTC. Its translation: CASSEVGGSYEQYF.

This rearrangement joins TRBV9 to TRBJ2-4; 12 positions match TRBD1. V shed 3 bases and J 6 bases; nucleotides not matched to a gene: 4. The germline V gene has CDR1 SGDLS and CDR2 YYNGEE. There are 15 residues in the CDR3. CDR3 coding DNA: TGTGCCAGCAGCGCTCAGGGACAGGGGGCAAACATTCAGTACTTC. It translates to CASSAQGQGANIQYF.

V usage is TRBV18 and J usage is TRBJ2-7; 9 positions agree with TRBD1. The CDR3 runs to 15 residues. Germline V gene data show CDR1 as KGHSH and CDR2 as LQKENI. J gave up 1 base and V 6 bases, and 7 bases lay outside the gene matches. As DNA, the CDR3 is TGTGCCAGCTCTCTCGGGACAGGGTGGTCCTACGAGCAGTACTTC. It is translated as CASSLGTGWSYEQYF.

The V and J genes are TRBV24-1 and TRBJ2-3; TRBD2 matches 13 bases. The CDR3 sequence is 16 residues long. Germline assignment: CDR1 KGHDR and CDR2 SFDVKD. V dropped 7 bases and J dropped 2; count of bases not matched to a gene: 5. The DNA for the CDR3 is TGTGCCACCAGCGGGACTAGCGGGACCACCACAGATACGCAGTATTTT. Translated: CATSGTSGTTTDTQYF.

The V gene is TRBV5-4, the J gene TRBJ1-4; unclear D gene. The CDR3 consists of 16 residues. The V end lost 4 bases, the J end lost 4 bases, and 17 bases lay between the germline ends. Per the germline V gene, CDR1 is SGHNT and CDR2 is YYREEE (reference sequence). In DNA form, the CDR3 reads TGTGCCAGCAGCCCGGGTGCTTCGTCCGGTAATGAAAAACTGTTTTTT. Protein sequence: CASSPGASSGNEKLFF.

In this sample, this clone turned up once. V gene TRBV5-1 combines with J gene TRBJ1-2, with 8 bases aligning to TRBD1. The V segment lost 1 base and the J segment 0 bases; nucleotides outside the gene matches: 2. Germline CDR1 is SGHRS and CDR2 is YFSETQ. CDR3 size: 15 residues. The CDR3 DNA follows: TGCGCCAGCAGCTTGACAGGGGGTTCTAACTATGGCTACACCTTC. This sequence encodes CASSLTGGSNYGYTF.